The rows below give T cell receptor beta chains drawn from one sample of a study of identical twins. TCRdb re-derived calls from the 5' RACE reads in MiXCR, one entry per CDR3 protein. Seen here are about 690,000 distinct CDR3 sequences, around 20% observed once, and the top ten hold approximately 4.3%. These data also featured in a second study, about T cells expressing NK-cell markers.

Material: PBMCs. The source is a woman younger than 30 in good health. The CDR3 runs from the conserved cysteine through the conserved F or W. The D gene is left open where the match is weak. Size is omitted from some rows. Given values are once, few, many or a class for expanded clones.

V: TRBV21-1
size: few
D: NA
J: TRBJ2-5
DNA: TGTGCCAGCAGCAGGATAGGTCGGGGATGGAGAGAGACCCAGTACTTC
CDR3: CASSRIGRGWRETQYF

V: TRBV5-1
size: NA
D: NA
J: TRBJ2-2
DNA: TGCGCCAGCAGCTTGTGGGGGGGCAGTGACACCGGGGAGCTGTTTTTT
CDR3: CASSLWGGSDTGELFF

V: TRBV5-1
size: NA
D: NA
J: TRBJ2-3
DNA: TGCGCCAGCAGCTTGGCCGGTCTTAGGGATACGCAGTATTTT
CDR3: CASSLAGLRDTQYF

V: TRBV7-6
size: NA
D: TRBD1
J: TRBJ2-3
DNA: TGTGCCAGCAGTCCATCCCCCGGGGACAGGGGGACAGATACGCAGTATTTT
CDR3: CASSPSPGDRGTDTQYF

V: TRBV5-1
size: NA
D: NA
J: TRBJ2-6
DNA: TGCGCCAGCAGCTTGGAATCCAGGGCCGCTACTTTC
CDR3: CASSLESRAATF

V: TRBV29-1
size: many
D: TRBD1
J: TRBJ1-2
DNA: TGCAGCGTTGAAAACGACAGGGAGGGGATAGCTAACTATGGCTACACCTTC
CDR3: CSVENDREGIANYGYTF

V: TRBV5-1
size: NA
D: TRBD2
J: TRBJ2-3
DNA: TGCGCCAGCAGCTGGACGCTAGCGGGAGGTCGCACAGATACGCAGTATTTT
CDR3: CASSWTLAGGRTDTQYF

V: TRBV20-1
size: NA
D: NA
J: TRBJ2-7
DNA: TGCTGTGCTGCTGACTCAACTCGATCGGCCACCTACGAGCAGTACTTC
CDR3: CCAADSTRSATYEQYF

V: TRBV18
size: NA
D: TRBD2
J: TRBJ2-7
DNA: TGTGCCAGCTCACCGGTGACTAGCGGGTCCTACGAGCAGTACTTC
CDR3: CASSPVTSGSYEQYF

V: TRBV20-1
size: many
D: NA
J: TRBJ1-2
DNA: TGCAGTGCTAGGACAGGACTGGGAGATGGCTACACCTTC
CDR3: CSARTGLGDGYTF

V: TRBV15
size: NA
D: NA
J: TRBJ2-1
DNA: TGTGCCACCAGCAGAGATGCAGAGGGGGAGCAGTTCTTC
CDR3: CATSRDAEGEQFF

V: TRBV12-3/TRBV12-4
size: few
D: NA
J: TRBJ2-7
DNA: TGTGCCAGCAGTTTTTGGGCTTGGGCTCCAGAAACCTACGAGCAGTACTTC
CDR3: CASSFWAWAPETYEQYF

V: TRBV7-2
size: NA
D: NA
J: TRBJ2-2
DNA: TGTGCCAGCAGCCCCTCGGACAGATTCACCGGGGAGCTGTTTTTT
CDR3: CASSPSDRFTGELFF

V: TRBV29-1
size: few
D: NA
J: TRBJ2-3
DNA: TGCAGCGTTGAGGTTACGGGGCTGCCTGATACGCAGTATTTT
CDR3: CSVEVTGLPDTQYF

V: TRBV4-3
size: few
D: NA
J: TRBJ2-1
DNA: TGCGCCAGCAGCCAAACTCCCGGGGTTTTCCCTTACAATGAGCAGTTCTTC
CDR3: CASSQTPGVFPYNEQFF

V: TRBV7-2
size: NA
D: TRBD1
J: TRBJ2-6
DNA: TGTGCCAGCAGCTCGGACAGGGGCCCACGGCTGACTTTC
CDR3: CASSSDRGPRLTF

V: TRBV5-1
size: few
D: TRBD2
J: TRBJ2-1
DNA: TGCGCCAGCAGCTTACTAGCGGGGGGCTCCAATGAGCAGTTCTTC
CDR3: CASSLLAGGSNEQFF

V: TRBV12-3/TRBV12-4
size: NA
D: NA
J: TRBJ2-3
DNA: TGTGCCAGCAGCCGACCCTCTTCCGCAGATACGCAGTATTTT
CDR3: CASSRPSSADTQYF

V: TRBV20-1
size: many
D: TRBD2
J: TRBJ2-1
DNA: TGCAGTGCTGACCTCTTAGCGGGGATAAACAATGAGCAGTTCTTC
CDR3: CSADLLAGINNEQFF

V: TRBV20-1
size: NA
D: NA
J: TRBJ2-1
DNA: TGCAGTGCTAGAGATCATAGGGGAGGCAATGAGCAGTTCTTC
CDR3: CSARDHRGGNEQFF

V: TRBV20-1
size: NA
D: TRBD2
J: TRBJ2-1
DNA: TGCAGTGCTAGGCCCCCGACTAGCGGGAGAAATGAGCAGTTCTTC
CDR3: CSARPPTSGRNEQFF

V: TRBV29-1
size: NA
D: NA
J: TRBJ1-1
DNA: TGCAGCGTTCGGCAGCTCCTTATGAACACTGAAGCTTTCTTT
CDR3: CSVRQLLMNTEAFF

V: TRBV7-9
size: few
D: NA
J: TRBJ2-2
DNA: TGTGCCATCGAAAACAGGGTTGCCGGGGAGCTGTTTTTT
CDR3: CAIENRVAGELFF

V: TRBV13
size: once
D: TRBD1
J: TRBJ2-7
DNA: TGTGCCAGCAGCTTAAGGACAGGGGGCCTCTACGAGCAGTACTTC
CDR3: CASSLRTGGLYEQYF

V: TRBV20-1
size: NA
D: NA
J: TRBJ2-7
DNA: TGCAGTGCTTTCGCCAAGATGGACGAGCAGTACTTC
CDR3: CSAFAKMDEQYF

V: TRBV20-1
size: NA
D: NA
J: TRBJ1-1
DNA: TGCAGTGCCCATGCAGGGTTGAACACTGAAGCTTTCTTT
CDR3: CSAHAGLNTEAFF

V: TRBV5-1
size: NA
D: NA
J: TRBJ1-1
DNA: TGCGCCAGCAGCTTGGAGGCGGGGTTCACTGAAGCTTTCTTT
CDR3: CASSLEAGFTEAFF

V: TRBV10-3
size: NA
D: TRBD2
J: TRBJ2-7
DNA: TGTGCCATCGGGAATAGCGGGAGACGGTACGAGCAGTACTTC
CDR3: CAIGNSGRRYEQYF

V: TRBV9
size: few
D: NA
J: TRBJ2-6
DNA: TGTGCCAGCAGCGTCGGGATGACTGGGGCCAACGTCCTGACTTTC
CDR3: CASSVGMTGANVLTF

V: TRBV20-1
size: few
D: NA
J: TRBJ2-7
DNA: TGCAGTGCCCCGATACGGGGCGAGCAGTACTTC
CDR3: CSAPIRGEQYF

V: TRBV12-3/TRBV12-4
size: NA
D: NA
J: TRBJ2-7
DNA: TGTGCCAGCAGTACCGGGACAAACTGGGAGCAGTACTTC
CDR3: CASSTGTNWEQYF

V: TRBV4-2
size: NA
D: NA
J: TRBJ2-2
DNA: TGTGCCAGCAGCCCCGAAGCAAGGGGACCGGGGGAGCTGTTTTTT
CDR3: CASSPEARGPGELFF

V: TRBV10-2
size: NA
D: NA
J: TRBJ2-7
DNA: TGCGCCAGCAGTGAAACCGGGACCGGATCCTACGAGCAGTACTTC
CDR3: CASSETGTGSYEQYF

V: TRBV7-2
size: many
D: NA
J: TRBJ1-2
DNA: TGTGCCAGCAGCTTAGACAGCTACTATGGCTACACCTTC
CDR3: CASSLDSYYGYTF

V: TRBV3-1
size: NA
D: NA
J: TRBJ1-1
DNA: TGTGCCAGCAGCCAAAGAGGAACCCCGACGGCTTTCTTT
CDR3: CASSQRGTPTAFF

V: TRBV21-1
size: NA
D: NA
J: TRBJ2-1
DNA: TGTGCCAGCAGCACAAATGGGGGCCGTACAGACTCCTACAATGAGCAGTTCTTC
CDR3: CASSTNGGRTDSYNEQFF

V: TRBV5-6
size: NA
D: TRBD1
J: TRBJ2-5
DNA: TGTGCCAGCAGCTTCCGGACAGGGCCGGAGACCCAGTACTTC
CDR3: CASSFRTGPETQYF

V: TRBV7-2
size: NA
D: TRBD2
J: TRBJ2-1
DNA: TGTGCCAGCAGCTTCACCAGAGCGGGAGGTGAGCAGTTCTTC
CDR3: CASSFTRAGGEQFF

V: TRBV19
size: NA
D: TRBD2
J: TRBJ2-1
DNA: TGTGCCAGTAGTATAATGACTAGCAGCAATGAGCAGTTCTTC
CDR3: CASSIMTSSNEQFF

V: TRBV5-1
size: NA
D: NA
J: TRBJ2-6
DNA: TGCGCCAGCAGCTTGGCCAGGTCGTTGTTTAACGTCCTGACTTTC
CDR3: CASSLARSLFNVLTF

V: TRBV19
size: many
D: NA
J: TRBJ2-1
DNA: TGTGCCAGTAGTAAGGGGGAGATCTACAATGAGCAGTTCTTC
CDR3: CASSKGEIYNEQFF

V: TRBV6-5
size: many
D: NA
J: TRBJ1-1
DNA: TGTGCCAGCAGTTTCGGACACCTGAGCTCTGAAGCTTTCTTT
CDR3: CASSFGHLSSEAFF

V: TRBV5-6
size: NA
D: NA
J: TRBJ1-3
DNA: TGTGCCAGCAGCTTGAGCTACGAACTAATAGCGGGAAACACCATATATTTT
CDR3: CASSLSYELIAGNTIYF

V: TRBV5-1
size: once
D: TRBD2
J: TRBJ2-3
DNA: TGCGCCAGCAGGGTGGCTAGCGGGAGCACAGATACGCAGTATTTT
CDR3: CASRVASGSTDTQYF

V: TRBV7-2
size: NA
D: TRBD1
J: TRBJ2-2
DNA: TGTGCCAGCAGCTTACAGGGGGTCGGGGAGCTGTTTTTT
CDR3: CASSLQGVGELFF

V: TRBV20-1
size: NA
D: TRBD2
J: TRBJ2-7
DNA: TGCAGTGTCGGCGGGACCGGGACTAGTTATACCTACGAGCAGTACTTC
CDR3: CSVGGTGTSYTYEQYF

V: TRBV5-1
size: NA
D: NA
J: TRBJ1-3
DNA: TGCGCCAGCAGCTTGAACATTGGAAACACCATATATTTT
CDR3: CASSLNIGNTIYF

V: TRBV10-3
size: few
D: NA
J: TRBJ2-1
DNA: TGTGCCATCAGTGAGTCCGCTTCGTTTGGTGAGCAGTTCTTC
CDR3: CAISESASFGEQFF

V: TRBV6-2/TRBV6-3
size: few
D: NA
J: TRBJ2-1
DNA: TGTGCCAGCAGCCAACCCTCTACCGGGACGGACAATGAGCAGTTCTTC
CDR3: CASSQPSTGTDNEQFF

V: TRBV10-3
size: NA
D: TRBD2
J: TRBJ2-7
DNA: TGTGCCATCAGTGAGTCAATATTGGGCGGGAGCTCCTACGAGCAGTACTTC
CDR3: CAISESILGGSSYEQYF

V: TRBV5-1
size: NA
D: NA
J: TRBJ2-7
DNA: TGCGCCAGCAGCTTGTATGACAACTCCTACGAGCAGTACTTC
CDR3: CASSLYDNSYEQYF

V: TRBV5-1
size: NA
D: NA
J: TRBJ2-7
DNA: TGCGCCAGCAGCGCCGGGGGTCAACAGCAGTACTTC
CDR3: CASSAGGQQQYF

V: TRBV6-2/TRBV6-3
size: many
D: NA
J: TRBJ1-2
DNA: TGTGCCAGCAGCCTCCTAAGCGGGGTGAGAGAAAGGGGCTACACCTTC
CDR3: CASSLLSGVRERGYTF